Here is one T cell receptor (beta chain) with its context. This table comes from immunoSEQ multiplex PCR, and its TCRdb copy is limited to in-frame clones, with some not included. The data hold tens of thousands of clones, with approximately 83% observed a single time. The data derive from a study of PD-L1 blockade in urothelial cancer. For the study at large: The number of prior chemotherapy regimens per patient was 0 to 3. Blood analysis occurred 3 weeks (second dose) and 6 weeks after treatment start. Specimens of blood held a median count of approximately 150,000 T cells.

CDR1 and CDR2 (germline): SGHAT, FQNNGV. V gave up 6 bases and J gave up 3 bases, with 17 bases separating them. This CDR3 is built from 15 residues. The source was PBMCs, collected around atezolizumab (anti-PD-L1) treatment. This TCR was recovered from a man aged 55 to 70 with urothelial cancer. The V call is TRBV11-2, the J call TRBJ2-5; D may be TRBD1 (5 bases). CDR3 bases: TGTGCCAGCAGTCCTAGACAGAGCGAAAAAGAGACCCAGTACTTC. Encoded protein: CASSPRQSEKETQYF.